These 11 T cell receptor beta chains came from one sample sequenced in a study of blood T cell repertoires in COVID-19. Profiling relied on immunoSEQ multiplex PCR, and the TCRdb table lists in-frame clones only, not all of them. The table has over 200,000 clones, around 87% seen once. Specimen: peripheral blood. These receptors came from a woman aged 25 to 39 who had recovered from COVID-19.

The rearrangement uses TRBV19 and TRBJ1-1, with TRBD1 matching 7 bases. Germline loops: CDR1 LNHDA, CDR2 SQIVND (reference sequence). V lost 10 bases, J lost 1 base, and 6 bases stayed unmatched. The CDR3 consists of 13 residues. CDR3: CATSQGRNTEAFF. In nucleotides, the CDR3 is TGTGCCACCTCACAGGGGAGGAACACTGAAGCTTTCTTT.

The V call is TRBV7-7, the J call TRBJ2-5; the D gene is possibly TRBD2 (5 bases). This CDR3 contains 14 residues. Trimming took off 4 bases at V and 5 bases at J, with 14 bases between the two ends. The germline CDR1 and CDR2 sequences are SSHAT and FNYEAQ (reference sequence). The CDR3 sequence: CASSYQFGVETQYF. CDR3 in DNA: TGTGCCAGCAGCTACCAGTTCGGGGTGGAGACCCAGTACTTC.

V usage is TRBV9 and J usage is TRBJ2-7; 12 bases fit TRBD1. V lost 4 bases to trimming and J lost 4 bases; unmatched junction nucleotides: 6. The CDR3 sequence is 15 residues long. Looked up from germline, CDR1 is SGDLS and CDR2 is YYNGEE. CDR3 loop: CASSFTGQGAYEQYF. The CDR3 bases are TGTGCCAGCAGCTTCACGGGACAGGGGGCTTACGAGCAGTACTTC.

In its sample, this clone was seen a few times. The chain's CDR3 is CSGRQGPNTEAFF. CDR3 nucleotides: TGCAGCGGACGACAGGGCCCGAACACTGAAGCTTTCTTT. The rearrangement joins TRBV29-1 to TRBJ1-1, with 7 bases fitting TRBD1. Germline CDR1 SQVTM, CDR2 ANQGSEA. The CDR3 length is 13 residues. Trimming at V came to 7 bases and at J to 1 base, leaving 6 bases not matched to a gene.

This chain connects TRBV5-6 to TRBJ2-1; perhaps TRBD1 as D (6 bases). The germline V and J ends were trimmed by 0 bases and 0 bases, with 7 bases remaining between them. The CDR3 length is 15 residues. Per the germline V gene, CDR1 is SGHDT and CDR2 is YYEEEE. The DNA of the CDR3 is TGTGCCAGCAGCTTGGGGGGGCCCTCCTACAATGAGCAGTTCTTC. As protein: CASSLGGPSYNEQFF.

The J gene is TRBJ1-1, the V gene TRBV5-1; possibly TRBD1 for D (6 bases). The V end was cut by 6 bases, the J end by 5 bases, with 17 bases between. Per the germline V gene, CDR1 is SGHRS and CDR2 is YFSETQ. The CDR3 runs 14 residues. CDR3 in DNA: TGCGCCAGCACATCCCAGGGGAAGGGGACTGAAGCTTTCTTT. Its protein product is CASTSQGKGTEAFF.

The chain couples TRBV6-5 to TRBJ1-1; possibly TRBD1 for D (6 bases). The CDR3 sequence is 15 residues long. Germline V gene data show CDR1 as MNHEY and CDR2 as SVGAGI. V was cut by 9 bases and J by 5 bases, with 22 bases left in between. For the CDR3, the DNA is TGTGCCAGGCACACCTTCTTTCAGGGGCGGACTGAAGCTTTCTTT. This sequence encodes CARHTFFQGRTEAFF.

The CDR3 loop is CASQRTGGHEQYF. The DNA for the CDR3 is TGCGCCAGTCAAAGGACAGGGGGCCACGAGCAGTACTTC. The genes are TRBV10-2 and TRBJ2-7, with 11 bases that match TRBD1. This CDR3 spans 13 amino acids. Trimming took 9 bases from V and 5 from J; bases not matched to a gene: 6. Germline V gives CDR1 WSHSY, CDR2 SAAADI.

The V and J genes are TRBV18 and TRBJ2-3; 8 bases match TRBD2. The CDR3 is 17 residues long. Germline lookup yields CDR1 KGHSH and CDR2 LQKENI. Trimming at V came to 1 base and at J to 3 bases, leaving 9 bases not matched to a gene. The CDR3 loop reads CASSPRTGGQGTDTQYF. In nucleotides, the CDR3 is TGTGCCAGCTCACCACGAACGGGGGGGCAAGGGACAGATACGCAGTATTTT.

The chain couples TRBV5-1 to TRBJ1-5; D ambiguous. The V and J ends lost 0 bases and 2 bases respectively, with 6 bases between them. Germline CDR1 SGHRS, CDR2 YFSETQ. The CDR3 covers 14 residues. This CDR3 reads CASSLGGGNQPQHF. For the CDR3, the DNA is TGCGCCAGCAGCTTGGGAGGAGGCAATCAGCCCCAGCATTTT.

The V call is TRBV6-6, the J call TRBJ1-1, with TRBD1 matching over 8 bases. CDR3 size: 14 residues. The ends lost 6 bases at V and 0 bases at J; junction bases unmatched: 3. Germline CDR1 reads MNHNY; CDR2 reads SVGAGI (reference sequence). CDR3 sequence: CASRPGGVNTEAFF. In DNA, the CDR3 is TGTGCCAGCAGGCCAGGGGGCGTGAACACTGAAGCTTTCTTT.